The entry that follows covers one TCR beta chain sequence. Its antigen is undetermined. This record belongs to a study of cytomegalovirus exposure and HLA in healthy donors. Whole-study findings and limits: In a later analysis, at a false discovery rate of 0.05, fewer than 20,000 TCR beta sequences matched HLA alleles. A later analysis linked a missense variant in DCLRE1C to the trimming of TCR beta V and J genes.

This CDR3 region has 13 residues. Trimming left V 7 bases short and J 0 bases short, with 10 bases between. Germline CDR1 SQVTM, CDR2 ANQGSEA. Use of 60 Vbeta and 13 Jbeta primers characterized the PCR. Sequencing was performed with immunoSEQ multiplex PCR; in TCRdb, only in-frame clones are kept and a portion is missing. The sample totals under 200,000 clones. The chain couples TRBV29-1 to TRBJ1-5, with D hard to call. What was sequenced was PBMCs. The receptor's source is a man aged 25-40 years in good health and CMV-seronegative. CDR3 coding DNA: TGCAGCGCCGTGGAGGGTAGCAATCAGCCCCAGCATTTT. Protein product: CSAVEGSNQPQHF.